What follows is one TCR beta chain and its context. The sample originates from a study of blood T cell repertoires in COVID-19. Study-wide context: The samples span acute and convalescent COVID-19 from the United States, Italy and Spain. PBMCs, B-cell-depleted T cells, or T cells provided the cDNA or gDNA that made up the material.

Trimming pared 1 base from V and 3 bases from J, leaving 11 bases between. The CDR3 consists of 15 residues. Looked up from germline, CDR1 is SGHKS and CDR2 is YYEKEE (reference sequence). In the authors' methods: Cell counts per sample came from amplifying reference gene primers. TCRdb's copy holds only in-frame clones and misses some; the assay was immunoSEQ multiplex PCR. V and J calls and clone size are copied from that table; D and trimming were computed from the DNA. The profile shows approximately 70,000 clones, around 90% of them singletons. This sequence joins TRBV5-5 and TRBJ2-1; possibly TRBD2 for D (6 bases). Sequencing was done on a sample of peripheral blood. The clonotype was recovered from a woman of 80 years or more with active COVID-19. CDR3 residues: CASSLRLAYYNEQFF. The DNA of the CDR3 is TGTGCCAGCAGCTTGAGGCTAGCGTACTACAATGAGCAGTTCTTC. Complete variable domain (other parts from reference TRBV5-5 and TRBJ2-1): DAGVTQSPTHLIKTRGQQVTLRCSPISGHKSVSWYQQVLGQGPQFIFQYYEKEERGRGNFPDRFSARQFPNYSSELNVNALLLGDSALYLCASSLRLAYYNEQFFGPGTRLTVL.